These T cell receptor beta chains were read from a single sample in a study of blood T cell repertoires in COVID-19. Some clones are missing from TCRdb's copy, which holds only in-frame ones; the method was immunoSEQ multiplex PCR. The sample shows about 200,000 clones, about 82% of them seen only once. Sequenced sample: peripheral blood. These receptors all stem from a woman between 70 and 85 years old with COVID-19, enrolled during active disease. CDR3s include the opening cysteine and the closing phenylalanine or tryptophan. Each record gives: V gene, D gene, J gene, clone size, CDR3 DNA, CDR3 protein. D genes are given only for firm matches. Expanded clones get a size class; other rows say once, few or many, or leave the size out.

v_call: TRBV4-3
d_call: TRBD1
j_call: TRBJ2-5
clone_size: .
cdr3_nt: TGCGCCAGCAGCCAGTCGGGACAGGGGGAGACCCAGTACTTC
cdr3_aa: CASSQSGQGETQYF

v_call: TRBV19
d_call: TRBD1
j_call: TRBJ1-1
clone_size: .
cdr3_nt: TGTGCCAGTAGTATAGGGAGGGGGCGGGGGAACACTGAAGCTTTCTTT
cdr3_aa: CASSIGRGRGNTEAFF

v_call: TRBV6-5
d_call: TRBD1
j_call: TRBJ2-7
clone_size: .
cdr3_nt: TGTGCCAGCACTGGGGACAGGGGAAAGTACGAGCAGTACTTC
cdr3_aa: CASTGDRGKYEQYF

v_call: TRBV6-5
d_call: .
j_call: TRBJ1-4
clone_size: .
cdr3_nt: TGTGCCAGCAGTCCTCCCGGGAATGAAAAACTGTTTTTT
cdr3_aa: CASSPPGNEKLFF

v_call: TRBV7-9
d_call: TRBD1
j_call: TRBJ1-1
clone_size: .
cdr3_nt: TGTGCCAGCAGCTCGACAGGGAGGTTTGAAGCTTTCTTT
cdr3_aa: CASSSTGRFEAFF

v_call: TRBV21-1
d_call: .
j_call: TRBJ2-5
clone_size: .
cdr3_nt: TGTCTGGCAGACAGCACTCAAGAGACCCAGTACTTC
cdr3_aa: CLADSTQETQYF

v_call: TRBV7-2
d_call: TRBD1
j_call: TRBJ1-2
clone_size: .
cdr3_nt: TGTGCCAGCAGACAGGGGGAGGGCTACACCTTC
cdr3_aa: CASRQGEGYTF

v_call: TRBV5-1
d_call: TRBD1
j_call: TRBJ1-2
clone_size: few
cdr3_nt: TGCGCCAGCGGACAGGGGGCGCCCCAGGCTGGCTACACCTTC
cdr3_aa: CASGQGAPQAGYTF

v_call: TRBV4-2
d_call: .
j_call: TRBJ1-2
clone_size: .
cdr3_nt: TGTGCCAGCAGCCAAAGTCGTCTCGAGGGCCCCTACACCTTC
cdr3_aa: CASSQSRLEGPYTF

v_call: TRBV19
d_call: .
j_call: TRBJ1-1
clone_size: .
cdr3_nt: TGTGCCAGTAGTATTAACCGAGAGGACACTGAAGCTTTCTTT
cdr3_aa: CASSINREDTEAFF

v_call: TRBV6-1
d_call: .
j_call: TRBJ2-6
clone_size: once
cdr3_nt: TGTGCCAGCAGTGAAGTCAGAAGCTCTGGGGCCAACGTCCTGACTTTC
cdr3_aa: CASSEVRSSGANVLTF

v_call: TRBV5-1
d_call: .
j_call: TRBJ1-1
clone_size: .
cdr3_nt: TGCGCCAGCGGAGCCGACAGACAGAACACTGAAGCTTTCTTT
cdr3_aa: CASGADRQNTEAFF

v_call: TRBV19
d_call: TRBD1
j_call: TRBJ1-1
clone_size: .
cdr3_nt: TGTGCCAGTATCAGGGACAGGGGCTACACTGAAGCTTTCTTT
cdr3_aa: CASIRDRGYTEAFF

v_call: TRBV4-3
d_call: TRBD1
j_call: TRBJ2-5
clone_size: .
cdr3_nt: TGCGCCAGCAGCCAAGGGGGGACAGGGGTGGAGACCCAGTACTTC
cdr3_aa: CASSQGGTGVETQYF

v_call: TRBV5-1
d_call: TRBD2
j_call: TRBJ2-7
clone_size: .
cdr3_nt: TGCGCCAGCAGCTTGCGGCGGGAGTACGACGAGCAGTACTTC
cdr3_aa: CASSLRREYDEQYF

v_call: TRBV9
d_call: .
j_call: TRBJ2-3
clone_size: .
cdr3_nt: TGTGCCAGCAGCGTAGATAGCCCTTACACAGATACGCAGTATTTT
cdr3_aa: CASSVDSPYTDTQYF

v_call: TRBV11-3
d_call: TRBD1
j_call: TRBJ2-1
clone_size: .
cdr3_nt: TGTGCCAGCAGCCCAAGGACAGGGGACAATGAGCAGTTCTTC
cdr3_aa: CASSPRTGDNEQFF

v_call: TRBV29-1
d_call: TRBD1
j_call: TRBJ2-2
clone_size: .
cdr3_nt: TGCAGCGTTGAAAGGTTGGGACAGGGTAACACCGGGGAGCTGTTTTTT
cdr3_aa: CSVERLGQGNTGELFF

v_call: TRBV11-3
d_call: TRBD2
j_call: TRBJ2-5
clone_size: .
cdr3_nt: TGTGCCAGCAGCTTAGACGGGACTAGCGGGGGACAGACCCAGTACTTC
cdr3_aa: CASSLDGTSGGQTQYF

v_call: TRBV19
d_call: .
j_call: TRBJ2-1
clone_size: .
cdr3_nt: TGTGCCAGTAGTAGGTCTAGCAATGAGCAGTTCTTC
cdr3_aa: CASSRSSNEQFF

v_call: TRBV29-1
d_call: .
j_call: TRBJ2-3
clone_size: .
cdr3_nt: TGCAGCGTTAATGAGGTAGCGGCAGATACGCAGTATTTT
cdr3_aa: CSVNEVAADTQYF

v_call: TRBV15
d_call: .
j_call: TRBJ2-2
clone_size: .
cdr3_nt: TGTGCCACCAGCAGAGATTATACTGCTAACACCGGGGAGCTGTTTTTT
cdr3_aa: CATSRDYTANTGELFF

v_call: TRBV10-3
d_call: .
j_call: TRBJ1-2
clone_size: few
cdr3_nt: TGTGCCTCTAGGAGGGAGCCAGCTAACTATGGCTACACCTTC
cdr3_aa: CASRREPANYGYTF

v_call: TRBV4-1
d_call: .
j_call: TRBJ1-2
clone_size: .
cdr3_nt: TGCGCCAGCAGCCTGACAGTTATTACTAACTATGGCTACACCTTC
cdr3_aa: CASSLTVITNYGYTF

v_call: TRBV4-2
d_call: TRBD2
j_call: TRBJ2-1
clone_size: .
cdr3_nt: TGTGCCAGCAGCCAAGAAGTAGCGGGAGGGTACAATGAGCAGTTCTTC
cdr3_aa: CASSQEVAGGYNEQFF

v_call: TRBV9
d_call: .
j_call: TRBJ1-4
clone_size: .
cdr3_nt: TGTGCCAGCAGCGCCCAGGGTAGGAGTAGTGAAAAACTGTTTTTT
cdr3_aa: CASSAQGRSSEKLFF

v_call: TRBV6-6
d_call: .
j_call: TRBJ1-2
clone_size: .
cdr3_nt: TGTGCCAGCAGTTACAGAGGGTATGGCTACACCTTC
cdr3_aa: CASSYRGYGYTF

v_call: TRBV4-3
d_call: .
j_call: TRBJ1-2
clone_size: .
cdr3_nt: TGCGCCAGCAGCCAAGGTCCAGGGCAAGGCTACACCTTC
cdr3_aa: CASSQGPGQGYTF

v_call: TRBV5-1
d_call: TRBD1
j_call: TRBJ2-5
clone_size: once
cdr3_nt: TGCGCCAGCCAGTTACAAACAGGGGTCGAAGAGACCCAGTACTTC
cdr3_aa: CASQLQTGVEETQYF

v_call: TRBV27
d_call: .
j_call: TRBJ1-2
clone_size: once
cdr3_nt: TGTGCCAGCAGTCCAGAGATCAGGGTCCGATATGGCTACACCTTC
cdr3_aa: CASSPEIRVRYGYTF

v_call: TRBV7-2
d_call: .
j_call: TRBJ2-7
clone_size: .
cdr3_nt: TGTGCCAGCAGCTTAAACTCGCGGGAGCAGTACTTC
cdr3_aa: CASSLNSREQYF

v_call: TRBV5-6
d_call: TRBD1
j_call: TRBJ2-7
clone_size: .
cdr3_nt: TGTGCCAGCAGCGTGGGACAGGGGGCGCGCGGGCAGTACTTC
cdr3_aa: CASSVGQGARGQYF

v_call: TRBV20-1
d_call: .
j_call: TRBJ1-6
clone_size: .
cdr3_nt: TGCAGTGCTAGTCATGGGGCCTCCAATTCACCCCTCCACTTT
cdr3_aa: CSASHGASNSPLHF

v_call: TRBV6-2/TRBV6-3
d_call: .
j_call: TRBJ1-5
clone_size: few
cdr3_nt: TGTGCCAGCAGTTACGGCAGAAGCAATCAGCCCCAGCATTTT
cdr3_aa: CASSYGRSNQPQHF

v_call: TRBV16
d_call: .
j_call: TRBJ1-2
clone_size: .
cdr3_nt: TGTGCCAGCAGCCAAGAGAACTATGGCTACACCTTC
cdr3_aa: CASSQENYGYTF

v_call: TRBV5-1
d_call: .
j_call: TRBJ1-1
clone_size: .
cdr3_nt: TGCGCCAGCAGCTTGGACAGTGCGTCTGAAGCTTTCTTT
cdr3_aa: CASSLDSASEAFF

v_call: TRBV13
d_call: .
j_call: TRBJ1-3
clone_size: .
cdr3_nt: TGTGCCAGCAGCTTAGGCCTAAGAGGCTCTGGAAACACCATATATTTT
cdr3_aa: CASSLGLRGSGNTIYF

v_call: TRBV28
d_call: .
j_call: TRBJ1-2
clone_size: .
cdr3_nt: TGTGCCAGCAGCTCAACGCCGGGAGGGACATTACATGGCTACACCTTC
cdr3_aa: CASSSTPGGTLHGYTF

v_call: TRBV4-3
d_call: TRBD1
j_call: TRBJ1-2
clone_size: .
cdr3_nt: TGCGCCAGCAGCCAATCCCAGGGGGCCGGTGGCTACACCTTC
cdr3_aa: CASSQSQGAGGYTF

v_call: TRBV19
d_call: .
j_call: TRBJ2-7
clone_size: .
cdr3_nt: TGTGCCAGTAGTATAGTCAGGAGGGGCCGGTCCTCCTACGAGCAGTACTTC
cdr3_aa: CASSIVRRGRSSYEQYF

v_call: TRBV18
d_call: TRBD1
j_call: TRBJ1-2
clone_size: .
cdr3_nt: TGTGCCAGCTCACCAACAGGGGATGACTATGGCTACACCTTC
cdr3_aa: CASSPTGDDYGYTF

v_call: TRBV4-3
d_call: .
j_call: TRBJ2-3
clone_size: .
cdr3_nt: TGCGCCAGCAGCCAAGAAGGTAGCTTAACGACAGATACGCAGTATTTT
cdr3_aa: CASSQEGSLTTDTQYF

v_call: TRBV12-3/TRBV12-4
d_call: .
j_call: TRBJ2-1
clone_size: .
cdr3_nt: TGTGCCAGCAGTTTAACTAGTCGGGATGAGCAGTTCTTC
cdr3_aa: CASSLTSRDEQFF

v_call: TRBV5-1
d_call: .
j_call: TRBJ1-1
clone_size: once
cdr3_nt: TGCGCCAGCAGCTCTTTAGGGGGTTGGACTGAAGCTTTCTTT
cdr3_aa: CASSSLGGWTEAFF

v_call: TRBV11-3
d_call: .
j_call: TRBJ1-2
clone_size: .
cdr3_nt: TGTGCCAGCAGCTTGGGCACTTCCGCTGGCTACACCTTC
cdr3_aa: CASSLGTSAGYTF

v_call: TRBV4-1
d_call: TRBD1
j_call: TRBJ1-6
clone_size: .
cdr3_nt: TGCGCCAGCAGCCAAGATTTCGAGACAGGGAGGAATTCACCCCTCCACTTT
cdr3_aa: CASSQDFETGRNSPLHF

v_call: TRBV7-2
d_call: TRBD2
j_call: TRBJ2-1
clone_size: .
cdr3_nt: TGTGCCAGCAGCGCGCCACCAGCGGGGGCGGGGAATGAGCAGTTCTTC
cdr3_aa: CASSAPPAGAGNEQFF

v_call: TRBV11-2
d_call: .
j_call: TRBJ2-2
clone_size: .
cdr3_nt: TGTGCCAGCAGTTTCCGGTCGGGGGTCACCGGGGAGCTGTTTTTT
cdr3_aa: CASSFRSGVTGELFF